This T cell receptor beta chain originates from a study of T cells in Graves' hyperthyroidism and ophthalmopathy. The V gene's germline CDR1 is SEHNR and CDR2 FQNEAQ (reference sequence). Deletions cut 0 bases from V and 6 bases from J, with 11 bases between. CDR3 length equals 14 residues. TCR beta CDR3 regions were amplified from RNA transcripts. HTBI primers were the set used in a first-round RT-PCR of the TCR CDR3. TCRdb analysed the multiplex PCR reads with MiXCR anew, one entry per CDR3 protein. Among approximately 590,000 distinct CDR3 sequences listed, more than 15% were seen once. This clonotype occurred many times.

This receptor was obtained from a woman in her 30s with Graves' hyperthyroidism. The sequenced sample consisted of blood. This sequence joins TRBV7-9 and TRBJ1-1; D unresolved. As DNA, the CDR3 is TGTGCCAGCAGCTTAGCCCCCCAAAAGCCTGAAGCTTTCTTT. Protein: CASSLAPQKPEAFF.